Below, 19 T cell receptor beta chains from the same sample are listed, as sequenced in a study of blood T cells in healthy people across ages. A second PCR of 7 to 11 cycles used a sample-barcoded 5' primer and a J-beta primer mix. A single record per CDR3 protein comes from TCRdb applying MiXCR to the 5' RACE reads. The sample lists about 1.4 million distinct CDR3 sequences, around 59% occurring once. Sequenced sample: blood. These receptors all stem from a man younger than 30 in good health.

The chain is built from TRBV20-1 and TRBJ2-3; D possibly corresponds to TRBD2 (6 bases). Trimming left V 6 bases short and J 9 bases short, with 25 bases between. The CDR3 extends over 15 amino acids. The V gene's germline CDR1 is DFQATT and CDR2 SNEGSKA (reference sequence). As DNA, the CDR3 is TGCAGTGCCTTAGCGGATTCGGTGGTTAGATACACGCAGTATTTT. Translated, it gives CSALADSVVRYTQYF.

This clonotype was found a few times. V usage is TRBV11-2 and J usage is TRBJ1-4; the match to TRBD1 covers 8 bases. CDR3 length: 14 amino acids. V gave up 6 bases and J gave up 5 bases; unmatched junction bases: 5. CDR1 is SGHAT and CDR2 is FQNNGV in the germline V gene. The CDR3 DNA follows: TGTGCCAGCAGTTTGACAGGGGAGAATGAAAAACTGTTTTTT. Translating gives CASSLTGENEKLFF.

The CDR3 loop is CSVEQPGQGYNEQFF. The CDR3 bases are TGCAGCGTTGAGCAACCGGGACAGGGCTACAATGAGCAGTTCTTC. This sequence joins TRBV29-1 and TRBJ2-1; 9 bases agree with TRBD1. The germline gives CDR1 SQVTM, CDR2 ANQGSEA. This CDR3 spans 15 amino acids. V shed 3 bases, J shed 3 bases, and the junction held 6 bases outside the gene matches.

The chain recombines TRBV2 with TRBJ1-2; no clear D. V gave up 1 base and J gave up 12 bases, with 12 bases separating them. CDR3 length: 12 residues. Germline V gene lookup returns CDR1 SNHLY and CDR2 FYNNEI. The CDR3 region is CASSEGSRGHTF. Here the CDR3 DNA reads TGTGCCAGCAGTGAAGGGAGTAGAGGCCACACCTTC.

CDR3 amino acids: CSDRPGGETQYF. The DNA of the CDR3 is TGCAGCGATCGCCCCGGCGGGGAGACCCAGTACTTC. The chain joins TRBV29-1 to TRBJ2-5; D perhaps matches TRBD2 (5 bases). The V gene lost 7 bases and the J gene lost 5 bases, with 14 bases spanning the gap. Per the germline V gene, CDR1 is SQVTM and CDR2 is ANQGSEA. This CDR3 spans 12 amino acids.

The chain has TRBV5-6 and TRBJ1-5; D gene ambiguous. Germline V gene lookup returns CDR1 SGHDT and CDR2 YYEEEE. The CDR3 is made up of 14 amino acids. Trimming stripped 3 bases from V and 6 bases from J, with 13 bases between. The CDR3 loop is CASSSWPGGQPQHF. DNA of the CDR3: TGTGCCAGCAGCTCGTGGCCAGGTGGTCAGCCCCAGCATTTT.

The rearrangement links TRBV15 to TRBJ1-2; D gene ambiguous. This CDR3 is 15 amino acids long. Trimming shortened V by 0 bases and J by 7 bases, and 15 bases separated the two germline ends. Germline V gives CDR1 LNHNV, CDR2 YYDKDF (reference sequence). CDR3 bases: TGTGCCACCAGCAGAGATTGGGCAGTGCCGGGTGGCTACACCTTC. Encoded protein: CATSRDWAVPGGYTF.

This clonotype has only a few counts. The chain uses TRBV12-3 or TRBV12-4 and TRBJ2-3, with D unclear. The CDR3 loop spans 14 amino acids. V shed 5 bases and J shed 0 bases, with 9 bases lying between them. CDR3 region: CASSHLGSTDTQYF. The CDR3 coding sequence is TGTGCCAGCAGTCACCTCGGGAGCACAGATACGCAGTATTTT.

This CDR3 is CAPGLAGNSDSYEQYF. For the CDR3, the DNA is TGTGCCCCCGGACTAGCGGGCAATAGCGATTCCTACGAGCAGTACTTC. The chain is built from TRBV7-2 and TRBJ2-7, with TRBD2 identical over 11 bases. Trimming at V came to 11 bases and at J to 1 base, leaving 13 bases not matched to a gene. The V gene's germline CDR1 is SGHTA and CDR2 FQGNSA. The CDR3 spans 16 residues.

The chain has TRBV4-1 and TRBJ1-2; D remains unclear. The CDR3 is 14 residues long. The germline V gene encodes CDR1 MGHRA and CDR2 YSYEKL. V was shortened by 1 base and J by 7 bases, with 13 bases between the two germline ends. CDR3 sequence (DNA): TGCGCCAGCAGCCAAGGGGAGGGATCGGGTGGCTACACCTTC. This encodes CASSQGEGSGGYTF.

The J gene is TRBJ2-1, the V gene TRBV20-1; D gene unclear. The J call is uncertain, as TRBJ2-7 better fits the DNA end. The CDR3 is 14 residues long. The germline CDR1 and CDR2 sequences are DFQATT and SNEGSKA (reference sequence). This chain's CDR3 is CSVSDTGVTYEQYF. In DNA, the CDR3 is TGCAGTGTTTCAGACACCGGAGTAACCTACGAGCAGTACTTC.

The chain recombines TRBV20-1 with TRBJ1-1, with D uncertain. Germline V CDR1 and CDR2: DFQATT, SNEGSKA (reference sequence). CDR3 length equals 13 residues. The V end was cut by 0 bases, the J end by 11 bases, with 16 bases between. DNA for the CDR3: TGCAGTGCTAGAGATAACCCCCTCCCGGGGGCTTTCTTT. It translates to CSARDNPLPGAFF.

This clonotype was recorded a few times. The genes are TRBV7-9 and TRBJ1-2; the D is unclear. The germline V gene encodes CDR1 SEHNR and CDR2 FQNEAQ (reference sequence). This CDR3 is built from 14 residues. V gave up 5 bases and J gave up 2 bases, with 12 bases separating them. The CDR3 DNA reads TGTGCCAGCAGCCCTTTGGGAGGGAACTATGGCTACACCTTC. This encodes CASSPLGGNYGYTF.

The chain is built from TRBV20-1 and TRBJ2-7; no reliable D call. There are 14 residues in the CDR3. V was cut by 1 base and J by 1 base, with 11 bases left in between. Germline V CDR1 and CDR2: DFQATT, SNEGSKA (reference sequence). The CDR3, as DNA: TGCAGTGCTAGAGGGCCAATTTCATCCTACGAGCAGTACTTC. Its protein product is CSARGPISSYEQYF.

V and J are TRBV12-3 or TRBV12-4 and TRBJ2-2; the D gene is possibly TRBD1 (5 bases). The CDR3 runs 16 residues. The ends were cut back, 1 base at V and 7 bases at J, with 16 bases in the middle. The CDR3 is CASSLEGRAPHGELFF. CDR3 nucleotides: TGTGCCAGCAGTTTAGAGGGCAGGGCTCCCCACGGGGAGCTGTTTTTT.

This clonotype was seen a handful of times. The CDR3 DNA reads as TGTGCCAGCCGGGGCCTAGAGACCCAGTACTTC. Translation: CASRGLETQYF. V is TRBV6-5 and J is TRBJ2-5, with D possibly called TRBD1 or TRBD2 (5 bases each). The CDR3 length is 11 residues. Trimming cost V 8 bases and J 4 bases, with 8 bases left between them. CDR1 MNHEY and CDR2 SVGAGI come from the germline V gene.

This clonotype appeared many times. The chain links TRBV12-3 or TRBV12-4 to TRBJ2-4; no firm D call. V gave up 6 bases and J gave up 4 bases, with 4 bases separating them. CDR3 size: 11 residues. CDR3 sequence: CASSEKNIQYF. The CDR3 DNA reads TGTGCCAGCAGCGAAAAAAACATTCAGTACTTC.

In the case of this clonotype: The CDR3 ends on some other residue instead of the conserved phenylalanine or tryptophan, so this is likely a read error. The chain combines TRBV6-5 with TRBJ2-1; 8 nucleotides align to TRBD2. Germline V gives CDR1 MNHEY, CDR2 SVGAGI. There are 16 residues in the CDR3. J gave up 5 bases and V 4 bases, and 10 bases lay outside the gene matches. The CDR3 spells CASSSSYSGGNNEQFV. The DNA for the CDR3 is TGTGCCAGCAGTTCCTCCTACAGCGGGGGAAACAATGAGCAGTTCGTC.

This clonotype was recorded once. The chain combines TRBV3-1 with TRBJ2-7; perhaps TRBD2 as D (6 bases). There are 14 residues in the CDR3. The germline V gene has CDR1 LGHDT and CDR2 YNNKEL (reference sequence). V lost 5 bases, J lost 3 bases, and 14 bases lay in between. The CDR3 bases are TGTGCCAGCAGCGAGGGTAGCGGACACTACGAGCAGTACTTC. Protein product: CASSEGSGHYEQYF.